A single sample is the source of the 27 T cell receptor beta chains below, sequenced in a study of T cells in localized non-small cell lung cancer. The table came from immunoSEQ multiplex PCR; TCRdb's copy has only in-frame clones and leaves some out. The table lists 20,000 to 25,000 clones, roughly 90% of them singletons. This sample comprised peripheral blood, obtained before any cancer treatment. The receptors stem from a man between 35 and 75 years old with stage I squamous cell lung carcinoma.

The rearrangement links TRBV30 to TRBJ1-3; D is perhaps TRBD1 (6 bases). Germline V CDR1 and CDR2: GTSNPN, SVGIG (reference sequence). This CDR3 is built from 13 residues. V lost 6 bases and J lost 0, with 9 bases in between. The CDR3 loop is CACGQNSGNTIYF. The CDR3 DNA reads TGTGCCTGCGGACAGAACTCTGGAAACACCATATATTTT.

The V and J genes are TRBV6-6 and TRBJ1-5; perhaps TRBD1 as D (5 bases). CDR3 length equals 13 residues. The ends were cut back, 2 bases at V and 8 bases at J, with 10 bases in the middle. Germline V lookup: CDR1 MNHNY, CDR2 SVGAGI (reference sequence). The DNA for the CDR3 is TGTGCCAGCAGTTACAGGGACGGGGAGCCCCAGCATTTT. This encodes CASSYRDGEPQHF.

The rearrangement joins TRBV18 to TRBJ1-1; 8 bases agree with TRBD1. The CDR3 is made up of 14 amino acids. The J segment lost 1 base and the V segment lost 7 bases, leaving 5 bases of the junction unmatched. Germline V gene lookup returns CDR1 KGHSH and CDR2 LQKENI. The CDR3, as DNA: TGTGCCAGCTATGGGACAGGTAGGAACACTGAAGCTTTCTTT. Its protein product is CASYGTGRNTEAFF.

The J gene is TRBJ2-7, the V gene TRBV7-2, with D unresolved. From germline, CDR1 is SGHTA and CDR2 FQGNSA. The CDR3 sequence is 14 residues long. V lost 5 bases to trimming and J lost 2 bases, with 13 bases between them. The CDR3 DNA reads TGTGCCAGCAGCATTCTGACGGAGACCTACGAGCAGTACTTC. It is translated as CASSILTETYEQYF.

This clone was detected only a few times. The chain is built from TRBV5-1 and TRBJ1-2; D is possibly TRBD1 (5 bases). Germline lookup yields CDR1 SGHRS and CDR2 YFSETQ. The CDR3 spans 12 residues. V lost 1 base and J 8 bases, leaving 9 bases between the germline ends. CDR3 sequence: CASSLSGDGYTF. CDR3 in DNA: TGCGCCAGCAGCTTGAGCGGGGACGGCTACACCTTC.

V gene TRBV6-1 combines with J gene TRBJ2-1, with D perhaps matching TRBD2 (5 bases). The germline CDR1 and CDR2 sequences are MNHNS and SASEGT. V lost 5 bases, J lost 5 bases, and 16 bases lay in between. This CDR3 has 15 residues. Here the CDR3 DNA reads TGTGCCAGCAGTCCGGGGTTCCTAAAAAACAATGAGCAGTTCTTC. It translates to CASSPGFLKNNEQFF.

V usage is TRBV2 and J usage is TRBJ1-2; 9 nucleotides agree with TRBD1. CDR1 SNHLY and CDR2 FYNNEI come from the germline V gene. V lost 2 bases to trimming and J lost 2 bases; unmatched junction nucleotides: 3. The CDR3 covers 15 residues. The CDR3 nucleotides read TGTGCCAGCAGTGAAACCGGGACAGGGAACTATGGCTACACCTTC. The encoded protein is CASSETGTGNYGYTF.

The J gene is TRBJ1-3, the V gene TRBV7-9, with TRBD1 as a possible D gene (5 bases). The ends were cut back, 2 bases at V and 8 bases at J, with 10 bases in the middle. The CDR3 loop spans 13 amino acids. Germline V gene data show CDR1 as SEHNR and CDR2 as FQNEAQ (reference sequence). The CDR3 is CASSLSPGDTIYF. The CDR3, as DNA: TGTGCCAGCAGCTTAAGTCCGGGGGACACCATATATTTT.

The chain is built from TRBV27 and TRBJ2-2, with D tentatively TRBD2 (7 bases). Deletions cut 5 bases from V and 7 bases from J, with 20 bases between. CDR1 and CDR2 from the germline V gene are MNHEY and SMNVEV (reference sequence). The CDR3 covers 16 residues. The CDR3 DNA sequence: TGTGCCAGCAGTCCCCTTGTGGGGGGGCCGATCGGGGAGCTGTTTTTT. Translation gives CASSPLVGGPIGELFF.

CDR3 region: CASSPGYGYTF. Written as DNA, the CDR3 is TGTGCCAGCAGCCCCGGCTATGGCTACACCTTC. The chain is built from TRBV7-9 and TRBJ1-2; D not certain. V lost 5 bases and J lost 4, with 5 bases in between. Germline V gene data show CDR1 as SEHNR and CDR2 as FQNEAQ (reference sequence). The CDR3 covers 11 residues.

The V gene is TRBV5-6, the J gene TRBJ2-7; weak D call: TRBD1 (5 bases). The germline V gene encodes CDR1 SGHDT and CDR2 YYEEEE. There are 13 residues in the CDR3. Trimming took off 0 bases at V and 6 bases at J, with 10 bases between the two ends. The CDR3 DNA is TGTGCCAGCAGCTTGGTTCAGGGTGGCGAGCAGTACTTC. Translating it yields CASSLVQGGEQYF.

The chain uses TRBV5-6 and TRBJ2-3; tentative D call: TRBD2 (6 bases). The ends were cut back, 4 bases at V and 6 bases at J, with 18 bases in the middle. The germline V gene has CDR1 SGHDT and CDR2 YYEEEE. CDR3 length: 15 residues. The CDR3 spells CASSLSGGGRDTQYF. In DNA form, the CDR3 reads TGTGCCAGCAGCCTTAGCGGAGGAGGTAGGGATACGCAGTATTTT.

The rearrangement joins TRBV18 to TRBJ2-3; 8 bases map to TRBD1. V shed 4 bases, J shed 4 bases, and the junction held 4 bases outside the gene matches. CDR3 size: 14 residues. From germline, CDR1 is KGHSH and CDR2 LQKENI. This CDR3 is CASSQTGEADTQYF. CDR3 DNA: TGTGCCAGCTCACAGACAGGGGAGGCAGATACGCAGTATTTT. Full variable domain (outside the CDR3, taken from reference TRBV18 and TRBJ2-3): NAGVMQNPRHLVRRRGQEARLRCSPMKGHSHVYWYRQLPEEGLKFMVYLQKENIIDESGMPKERFSAEFPKEGPSILRIQQVVRGDSAAYFCASSQTGEADTQYFGPGTRLTVL.

J is TRBJ2-4 and V is TRBV2; 7 bases align to TRBD1. The V gene end was trimmed by 6 bases and the J gene end by 7 bases; junction bases not matched to a gene: 9. The V gene's germline CDR1 is SNHLY and CDR2 FYNNEI. The CDR3 runs to 14 residues. This CDR3 reads CASRGSTGSNIQYF. Written as DNA, the CDR3 is TGTGCCAGCAGGGGGTCGACAGGGTCGAACATTCAGTACTTC.

This sequence joins TRBV5-4 and TRBJ2-3; tentatively, D is TRBD2 (7 bases). Germline V CDR1 and CDR2: SGHNT, YYREEE (reference sequence). The CDR3 totals 17 residues. Trimming removed 6 bases from V and 2 bases from J, with 22 bases in between. CDR3 nucleotide sequence: TGTGCCAGCACCTGGGGGGCTAGCGGAACTCCCACAGATACGCAGTATTTT. Protein sequence: CASTWGASGTPTDTQYF. The full variable domain, with the rest looked up from reference TRBV5-4 and TRBJ2-3, is ETGVTQSPTHLIKTRGQQVTLRCSSQSGHNTVSWYQQALGQGPQFIFQYYREEENGRGNFPPRFSGLQFPNYSSELNVNALELDDSALYLCASTWGASGTPTDTQYFGPGTRLTVL.

The genes are TRBV5-1 and TRBJ2-1; D remains unclear. Deletions cut 0 bases from V and 8 bases from J, with 6 bases between. This CDR3 region has 12 residues. Germline loops: CDR1 SGHRS, CDR2 YFSETQ. CDR3 amino acids: CASSLGIDEQFF. The CDR3 bases are TGCGCCAGCAGCTTGGGTATAGATGAGCAGTTCTTC. Full variable domain (remainder filled in from reference TRBV5-1 and TRBJ2-1): KAGVTQTPRYLIKTRGQQVTLSCSPISGHRSVSWYQQTPGQGLQFLFEYFSETQRNKGNFPGRFSGRQFSNSRSEMNVSTLELGDSALYLCASSLGIDEQFFGPGTRLTVL.

This chain joins TRBV7-9 and TRBJ1-6; D remains ambiguous. Germline V lookup: CDR1 SEHNR, CDR2 FQNEAQ (reference sequence). CDR3 size: 16 residues. The germline V and J ends were trimmed by 1 base and 10 bases, with 17 bases remaining between them. CDR3 region: CASSLGQPTPQSPLHF. The CDR3 DNA sequence: TGTGCCAGCAGCTTAGGCCAGCCAACCCCCCAATCACCCCTCCACTTT.

V usage is TRBV15 and J usage is TRBJ2-1, with TRBD2 as a possible D gene (7 bases). The V and J ends lost 2 bases and 7 bases respectively, with 18 bases between them. This CDR3 region has 16 residues. Per germline, CDR1 LNHNV and CDR2 YYDKDF (reference sequence). CDR3 in amino acids: CATSRTRGAGGNEQFF. The CDR3 DNA follows: TGTGCCACCAGCAGAACTCGGGGGGCTGGTGGGAATGAGCAGTTCTTC.

The chain carries TRBV7-9 and TRBJ2-7; 10 nucleotides agree with TRBD2. The length of the CDR3 is 16 residues. Trimming took 2 bases from V and 1 from J; bases not matched to a gene: 5. From germline, CDR1 is SEHNR and CDR2 FQNEAQ (reference sequence). CDR3 DNA: TGTGCCAGCAGCTTAATTATAGCGGGGGGTTCCTACGAGCAGTACTTC. It is translated as CASSLIIAGGSYEQYF.

This clone was observed once. This chain links TRBV23-1 with TRBJ1-1; a weak D match, TRBD1 (5 bases). TRBV23-1 belongs to the ORF category, with a function that is uncertain. V shed 3 bases and J shed 5 bases, with 19 bases lying between them. The CDR3 length is 16 residues. The CDR3 coding sequence is TGCGCCAGCAGTCACCGCCCAGGGAATAGAGTTACTGAAGCTTTCTTT. It specifies CASSHRPGNRVTEAFF.

The J gene is TRBJ1-3, the V gene TRBV2, with TRBD1 matching 7 bases. With V trimmed by 7 bases and J by 3 bases, 6 bases remained unmatched. This CDR3 comprises 14 residues. Germline V gene data show CDR1 as SNHLY and CDR2 as FYNNEI. The CDR3: CASKLGGVGNTIYF. The CDR3 nucleotides are TGTGCCAGCAAACTAGGGGGCGTTGGAAACACCATATATTTT. The variable domain in full, completed from reference TRBV2 and TRBJ1-3, reads EPEVTQTPSHQVTQMGQEVILRCVPISNHLYFYWYRQILGQKVEFLVSFYNNEISEKSEIFDDQFSVERPDGSNFTLKIRSTKLEDSAMYFCASKLGGVGNTIYFGEGSWLTVV.

V gene TRBV6-5 combines with J gene TRBJ2-2; tentatively, D is TRBD1 (5 bases). Germline lookup yields CDR1 MNHEY and CDR2 SVGAGI. The V end lost 2 bases, the J end lost 4 bases, and 5 bases lay between the germline ends. The CDR3 runs to 13 residues. The CDR3 protein is CASSYGATGELFF. For the CDR3, the DNA is TGTGCCAGCAGTTACGGGGCCACCGGGGAGCTGTTTTTT.

The chain links TRBV27 to TRBJ1-6; 10 bases map to TRBD1. This CDR3 is 18 amino acids long. Trimming removed 3 bases from V and 0 bases from J; junction bases left unmatched: 5. Germline V lookup: CDR1 MNHEY, CDR2 SMNVEV (reference sequence). The CDR3 protein is CASSFGQGEISYNSPLHF. CDR3 in DNA: TGTGCCAGCAGTTTTGGACAGGGGGAAATCTCCTATAATTCACCCCTCCACTTT.

This chain joins TRBV6-6 and TRBJ2-7, with TRBD2 as a possible D gene (5 bases). The V gene's germline CDR1 is MNHNY and CDR2 SVGAGI (reference sequence). V lost 7 bases and J lost 2, with 12 bases in between. CDR3 length: 13 amino acids. Written as DNA, the CDR3 is TGTGCCAGCATGGTGGACTTGGCCTACGAGCAGTACTTC. This codes for CASMVDLAYEQYF.

The chain is built from TRBV5-1 and TRBJ1-6, with D maybe TRBD1 (6 bases). This CDR3 contains 16 residues. Per the germline V gene, CDR1 is SGHRS and CDR2 is YFSETQ. The V end lost 5 bases, the J end lost 3 bases, and 15 bases lay between the germline ends. The CDR3 DNA reads as TGCGCCAGCAGAGCTGGACCGGACAGCTATAATTCACCCCTCCACTTT. Translated, it gives CASRAGPDSYNSPLHF. Using reference TRBV5-1 and TRBJ1-6 for the parts outside the CDR3, the full variable domain is KAGVTQTPRYLIKTRGQQVTLSCSPISGHRSVSWYQQTPGQGLQFLFEYFSETQRNKGNFPGRFSGRQFSNSRSEMNVSTLELGDSALYLCASRAGPDSYNSPLHFGNGTRLTVT.

DNA for the CDR3: TGTGCCAGCAGCTTAGACCCAGGGGGGACTGAAGCTTTCTTT. Protein: CASSLDPGGTEAFF. The V gene is TRBV7-2, the J gene TRBJ1-1; 7 nucleotides agree with TRBD1. The CDR3 is made up of 14 amino acids. Germline assignment: CDR1 SGHTA and CDR2 FQGNSA. V gave up 1 base and J gave up 5 bases; unmatched junction bases: 4.

CDR3 region: CSVITGGANTEAFF. CDR3 nucleotide sequence: TGCAGCGTTATAACAGGGGGGGCGAACACTGAAGCTTTCTTT. The V and J genes are TRBV29-1 and TRBJ1-1; TRBD1 matches 8 bases. The CDR3 length is 14 residues. The J segment lost 1 base and the V segment lost 5 bases, leaving 6 bases of the junction unmatched. Germline lookup yields CDR1 SQVTM and CDR2 ANQGSEA.